These 5 T cell receptor beta chains share one sample of origin, sequenced in a study of T-cell memory formation after mild COVID-19 (dated by TCRdb to the early 2020s). The library was made by 5' RACE. For sequencing, an Illumina NovaSeq 6000 was employed. In TCRdb, the public reads were trimmed at Q25 with fastp and aligned with MiXCR, with productive beta chains retained. Each CDR3 protein appears once, grouped with its most common genes and DNA. This sample gives roughly 280,000 distinct CDR3 sequences in total; roughly 17% of them show up just once. The ten largest account for roughly a fifth of the sample. Sequencing was carried out using PBMCs or a T cell subset sorted from them (not recorded which). These receptor sequences come from a young man who had mild COVID-19 (a few samples of this study predate the infection). The sample titles of this study are shuffled in the database, so cell type and time point are left out; the donor was told from shared clones.

The chain links TRBV7-2 to TRBJ1-2, with TRBD1 matching over 7 bases. From germline, CDR1 is SGHTA and CDR2 FQGNSA. J lost 7 bases, V lost 3 bases, and 11 bases had no gene match. This CDR3 is built from 15 residues. CDR3 DNA sequence: TGTGCCAGCAGCTTCGGGGAACAGGGGTTCGCTGGCTACACCTTC. This codes for CASSFGEQGFAGYTF.

The V and J genes are TRBV12-3 or TRBV12-4 and TRBJ2-1; perhaps TRBD1 as D (5 bases). The CDR3 is made up of 14 amino acids. The ends were cut back, 6 bases at V and 8 bases at J, with 17 bases in the middle. The CDR3 coding sequence is TGTGCCAGCAGCTTACAGGATTTCGGGTATGAGCAGTTCTTC. Translating it yields CASSLQDFGYEQFF.

This sequence joins TRBV12-3 or TRBV12-4 and TRBJ2-4; TRBD1 agrees at 7 bases. With 3 bases clipped from V and 9 bases from J, the junction kept 8 bases outside the gene matches. The CDR3 consists of 14 residues. Here the CDR3 DNA reads TGTGCCAGCAGTTTTAACAGGGGCGTAGGCATTCAGTACTTC. Translated: CASSFNRGVGIQYF.

This clonotype occurred many times. This rearrangement joins TRBV9 to TRBJ2-1, with TRBD2 matching over 7 bases. CDR1 and CDR2 from the germline V gene are SGDLS and YYNGEE. This CDR3 has 13 amino acids. Trimming removed 0 bases from V and 9 bases from J; junction bases left unmatched: 3. The CDR3 is CASSVVAGGEQFF. CDR3 bases: TGTGCCAGCAGCGTAGTAGCGGGTGGTGAGCAGTTCTTC.

This clonotype showed up many times. The chain couples TRBV5-1 to TRBJ2-6; D is uncertain. The CDR3 covers 14 residues. V gave up 6 bases and J gave up 1 base, with 8 bases separating them. Per germline, CDR1 SGHRS and CDR2 YFSETQ. CDR3 in amino acids: CASNRRSGANVLTF. For the CDR3, the DNA is TGCGCCAGCAATAGGCGATCTGGGGCCAACGTCCTGACTTTC.